The 18 T cell receptor beta chains below all came from one sample that was sequenced in a study of PD-L1 blockade in urothelial cancer. Time point in this sample: pretreatment peripheral blood. Only in-frame clones appear in the TCRdb table, and some are missing; sequencing was by immunoSEQ multiplex PCR. Of some 71,000 clones in the sample, approximately 86% were seen once. Sequencing was performed on PBMCs, taken around atezolizumab (anti-PD-L1) treatment. The receptors originated from a man between 60 and 70 years old with urothelial cancer.

The V call is TRBV5-1, the J call TRBJ2-5, with 7 bases fitting TRBD1. Germline trimming cut 0 bases from V and 2 bases from J; bases unmatched to any gene: 4. This CDR3 is built from 15 residues. Germline values: CDR1 SGHRS, CDR2 YFSETQ. The CDR3 sequence: CASSLGGTEQETQYF. CDR3 nucleotides: TGCGCCAGCAGCTTGGGGGGGACAGAACAAGAGACCCAGTACTTC. The whole variable domain, filled in from reference TRBV5-1 and TRBJ2-5, reads KAGVTQTPRYLIKTRGQQVTLSCSPISGHRSVSWYQQTPGQGLQFLFEYFSETQRNKGNFPGRFSGRQFSNSRSEMNVSTLELGDSALYLCASSLGGTEQETQYFGPGTRLLVL.

This clone appeared a single time. V gene TRBV4-2 combines with J gene TRBJ2-3; 9 nucleotides align to TRBD2. The CDR3 loop spans 19 amino acids. V lost 5 bases and J lost 4; bases outside the gene matches: 19. From germline, CDR1 is LGHNA and CDR2 YNFKEQ. The CDR3 sequence: CASSYRGATSGGPADTQYF. In DNA form, the CDR3 reads TGTGCCAGCAGCTACCGGGGGGCGACGAGCGGGGGGCCTGCAGATACGCAGTATTTT.

The gene calls are TRBV6-5 and TRBJ1-4; weak D call: TRBD1 (6 bases). This CDR3 is built from 14 residues. Germline V gene sequence: CDR1 MNHEY, CDR2 SVGAGI. V was pared by 6 bases and J by 7 bases, with 15 bases between. The DNA of the CDR3 is TGTGCCAGCAGACAAACAGGGTCGAGTGAAAAACTGTTTTTT. This encodes CASRQTGSSEKLFF.

J is TRBJ2-1 and V is TRBV4-1, with D unresolved. V lost 1 base and J lost 4, with 11 bases in between. The CDR3 spans 15 residues. Germline loops: CDR1 MGHRA, CDR2 YSYEKL. The CDR3 DNA sequence: TGCGCCAGCAGCCAAGCCCCAACAACATACAATGAGCAGTTCTTC. It yields the protein CASSQAPTTYNEQFF.

The genes are TRBV5-4 and TRBJ1-2, with D possibly TRBD1 on 6 matching bases. Trimming left V 4 bases short and J 2 bases short, with 15 bases between. The CDR3 contains 15 residues. Per germline, CDR1 SGHNT and CDR2 YYREEE (reference sequence). The CDR3: CASSKEGVANYGYTF. CDR3 in DNA: TGTGCCAGCAGCAAAGAGGGGGTGGCAAACTATGGCTACACCTTC.

This clone was recorded a few times. The chain recombines TRBV19 with TRBJ1-2, with 8 bases lining up with TRBD1. V was pared by 4 bases and J by 4 bases, with 5 bases of the junction left unmatched. The CDR3 contains 14 residues. CDR1 is LNHDA and CDR2 is SQIVND in the germline V gene (reference sequence). As DNA, the CDR3 is TGTGCCAGTAGTAGCTTCGACAGGGGCTATGGCTACACCTTC. Amino acid sequence: CASSSFDRGYGYTF.

The CDR3 DNA sequence: TGTGCCAGCTCACCGAGCCTAGGGGGCTACGAGCAGTACTTC. This sequence encodes CASSPSLGGYEQYF. The chain recombines TRBV18 with TRBJ2-7, with a tentative D call TRBD1 (6 bases). V dropped 3 bases and J dropped 3 bases, with 12 bases sitting between them. Germline V gives CDR1 KGHSH, CDR2 LQKENI. The CDR3 runs 14 residues.

This chain joins TRBV5-8 and TRBJ2-3; weak D call: TRBD2 (7 bases). The V end was cut by 7 bases, the J end by 4 bases, with 19 bases between. CDR1 and CDR2 (germline): SGHTS, YDEGEE. This CDR3 spans 15 amino acids. The DNA for the CDR3 is TGTGCCAGCCACGGGGGGCCAGTTTTTCCAGATACGCAGTATTTT. This translates into CASHGGPVFPDTQYF.

The genes are TRBV7-2 and TRBJ2-7; perhaps TRBD1 as D (6 bases). Germline CDR1 is SGHTA and CDR2 is FQGNSA. The length of the CDR3 is 15 residues. The V end lost 1 base, the J end lost 3 bases, and 13 bases lay between the germline ends. This CDR3 is CASSLDSGALYEQYF. The CDR3 DNA reads as TGTGCCAGCAGCTTAGATTCAGGGGCGCTCTACGAGCAGTACTTC.

This chain connects TRBV7-8 to TRBJ2-7; 16 positions match TRBD2. Germline V gene data show CDR1 as SGHVS and CDR2 as FQNEAQ. V shed 3 bases, J shed 4 bases, and the junction held 9 bases outside the gene matches. The CDR3 sequence is 18 residues long. The CDR3 reads CASSLGLAGGAFSYEQYF. The DNA of the CDR3 is TGTGCCAGCAGCTTGGGACTAGCGGGGGGGGCTTTTTCGTACGAGCAGTACTTC.

The chain has TRBV6-6 and TRBJ1-6; TRBD1 matches at 9 bases. This CDR3 contains 14 residues. The germline V gene encodes CDR1 MNHNY and CDR2 SVGAGI (reference sequence). J was trimmed by 8 bases and V by 7 bases; bases with no gene match: 6. The CDR3 DNA reads as TGTGCCAGCAAGAAACAGGGGGCGGATTCACCCCTCCACTTT. Translated: CASKKQGADSPLHF.

This clone came up a few times. J is TRBJ1-6 and V is TRBV9; D call uncertain. Germline-derived CDR1 and CDR2 are SGDLS and YYNGEE. The CDR3 contains 13 residues. V was cut by 6 bases and J by 2 bases, with 6 bases left in between. The CDR3 loop reads CASTGTYNSPLHF. The CDR3 coding sequence is TGTGCCAGCACCGGGACCTATAATTCACCCCTCCACTTT.

This clone came up once. The chain carries TRBV19 and TRBJ1-2, with D perhaps matching TRBD1 (5 bases). The CDR3 has 15 amino acids. From germline, CDR1 is LNHDA and CDR2 SQIVND (reference sequence). Trimming stripped 5 bases from V and 4 bases from J, with 17 bases between. CDR3 residues: CASSSQRDSLYGYTF. In DNA, the CDR3 is TGTGCCAGTAGTTCCCAAAGGGACTCTCTCTATGGCTACACCTTC.

The chain uses TRBV19 and TRBJ1-5; possible D gene TRBD1, 6 bases. V was trimmed by 7 bases and J by 0 bases, leaving 19 bases between them. CDR3 length equals 17 residues. From germline, CDR1 is LNHDA and CDR2 SQIVND (reference sequence). This chain's CDR3 is CASIQADSYNSNQPQHF. Here the CDR3 DNA reads TGTGCCAGTATCCAGGCGGACAGTTACAATAGCAATCAGCCCCAGCATTTT. Using reference TRBV19 and TRBJ1-5 for the parts outside the CDR3, the full variable domain is DGGITQSPKYLFRKEGQNVTLSCEQNLNHDAMYWYRQDPGQGLRLIYYSQIVNDFQKGDIAEGYSVSREKKESFPLTVTSAQKNPTAFYLCASIQADSYNSNQPQHFGDGTRLSIL.

The rearrangement joins TRBV28 to TRBJ2-7; the match to TRBD2 covers 10 bases. J gave up 2 bases and V 3 bases, and 4 bases lay outside the gene matches. This CDR3 has 15 residues. Germline CDR1 and CDR2: MDHEN and SYDVKM. The CDR3 DNA sequence: TGTGCCAGCAGTTTTCCTAGCGGGGGTACCTACGAGCAGTACTTC. It specifies CASSFPSGGTYEQYF.

V and J are TRBV7-2 and TRBJ2-1; tentative D call: TRBD2 (6 bases). V lost 0 bases, J lost 5 bases, and 14 bases lay in between. The CDR3 contains 16 residues. The germline CDR1 and CDR2 sequences are SGHTA and FQGNSA. The CDR3 protein is CASSLALSGYNNEQFF. CDR3 coding DNA: TGTGCCAGCAGCTTAGCGCTTAGCGGATATAACAATGAGCAGTTCTTC.

The chain links TRBV11-1 to TRBJ2-4, with no clear D. In germline, CDR1 is SGHAT, CDR2 FQDESV (reference sequence). Trimming stripped 3 bases from V and 10 bases from J, with 10 bases between. The CDR3 contains 12 residues. CDR3 DNA sequence: TGTGCCAGCAGCTTTGACGGAGCAATTCAGTACTTC. It encodes CASSFDGAIQYF.

This chain connects TRBV7-2 to TRBJ2-1; 8 bases line up with TRBD2. Germline loops: CDR1 SGHTA, CDR2 FQGNSA. Unmatched junction bases numbered 10, after V lost 3 bases and J lost 9 bases. This CDR3 region has 15 residues. CDR3 loop: CASSLASGGLSEQFF. CDR3 DNA: TGTGCCAGCAGCTTGGCGAGCGGGGGTCTCAGTGAGCAGTTCTTC.